This TCR beta chain was captured in a study of CD4 and CD8 cells across lung adenocarcinoma regions. In TCRdb, the PCR reads were re-called with MiXCR into one record per CDR3 protein. The table records just under 10,000 distinct CDR3 sequences, about 47% of them present only once. Germline V gene sequence: CDR1 MNHNS, CDR2 SASEGT. V dropped 6 bases and J dropped 4; count of bases not matched to a gene: 5. CDR3 length equals 14 residues. The patients had localized lung adenocarcinoma, a non-small cell subtype. The sequence came from a male donor with lung adenocarcinoma. The CD4 and CD8 labels of this study may be unreliable. The sequenced material came from CD4+ T cells from the margin of a lung tumor. The genes are TRBV6-1 and TRBJ2-3; 9 bases are a match to TRBD2. In DNA form, the CDR3 reads TGTGCCAGCAGCCTCGAGCGGGAGGCAGATACGCAGTATTTT. Translation gives CASSLEREADTQYF.